This T cell receptor (beta chain) was captured by sequencing in a study of cytomegalovirus exposure and HLA in healthy donors. The overall study: HLA-typed donors were the source of 86 million or so unique TCRs held in an early data release. Regarding the study as a whole: Across donors, most TCRs were seen rarely, yet some public ones were widespread. The HLA-A and HLA-B alleles of most subjects were reportedly predicted accurately from TCR beta sequences. In a later analysis, HLA-C alleles had the fewest associated TCRs, DRB1 alleles the most.

For this clone: Its target is unknown. The junction differs from germline at one of its ends, possibly a read error.

PCR primers comprised 60 Vbeta and 13 Jbeta primers. Clones were read by immunoSEQ multiplex PCR, and TCRdb kept only the in-frame ones, dropping some. The repertoire has some 110,000 clones, 79% of them found once; the top ten carry around 3%. This CDR3 region has 17 residues. Germline CDR1 and CDR2: SEHNR and FQNEAQ (reference sequence). The sequence derives from a woman aged 18-29 years in good health and CMV-seropositive. Specimen: PBMCs. V and J are TRBV7-9 and TRBJ1-2; maybe TRBD1 (6 bases). CDR3 DNA sequence: TGTTCCAGCCACGAGACGGGGACACGGCTGCACAACTATGGCTACACCTTC. Translated, it gives CSSHETGTRLHNYGYTF.